The rows below give T cell receptor beta chains drawn from one sample of a study of CD8 T cells in Susac syndrome. Each CDR3 protein is one row after TCRdb ran MiXCR on the immunoSEQ multiplex PCR reads. The sample has about 280,000 distinct CDR3 sequences; around 83% are singletons. Sequencing was done on a sample of CD8+ T cells from PBMCs. Receptors originate from a human donor with multiple sclerosis. Both conserved end residues are part of each CDR3. D genes are given only for firm matches. Rows may omit the clone size; those that give it use once, few, many or a size class.

CASSGWNQVLAKNIQYF TGTGCCAGCAGTGGATGGAATCAGGTTTTAGCCAAAAACATTCAGTACTTC TRBJ2-4 - TRBV27 -
CASSFTGYNEKLFF TGTGCCAGCAGTTTCACCGGCTATAATGAAAAACTGTTTTTT TRBJ1-4 - TRBV28 -
CASSSKGGTQYF TGTGCCAGCAGTTCCAAGGGGGGTACGCAGTATTTT TRBJ2-3 - TRBV28 -
CASSLTGTSGDEQYF TGTGCCAGCAGTTTAACTGGGACTAGCGGCGACGAGCAGTACTTC TRBJ2-7 once TRBV27 TRBD2
CASSFRRSNQPQQF TGTGCCAGCAGTTTTCGAAGGAGCAATCAGCCCCAGCAGTTT TRBJ1-5 once TRBV12-3/TRBV12-4 -
CAIRDRGNTEAFF TGTGCCATCAGGGACAGGGGGAACACTGAAGCTTTCTTT TRBJ1-1 - TRBV10-3 TRBD1
CASSLSLRLAGGTDTQYF TGTGCCAGCAGCTTATCGTTGAGACTAGCGGGAGGTACAGATACGCAGTATTTT TRBJ2-3 - TRBV11-2 TRBD2
CASSPRQGPIGELFF TGTGCCAGCAGCCCGAGACAAGGGCCGATCGGGGAGCTGTTTTTT TRBJ2-2 - TRBV27 -
CASSGAAENTIYF TGTGCCAGCAGCGGGGCGGCGGAAAACACCATATATTTT TRBJ1-3 once TRBV9 -
CSVVLLSTDTQYF TGCAGCGTTGTTCTATTAAGCACAGATACGCAGTATTTT TRBJ2-3 - TRBV29-1 -
CASSLSSAVGGVEQFF TGTGCCAGCAGTTTGTCTAGCGCGGTTGGGGGAGTAGAGCAGTTCTTC TRBJ2-1 - TRBV12-3/TRBV12-4 -
CASRRSYQPQHF TGTGCCAGCAGGCGTAGTTATCAGCCCCAGCATTTT TRBJ1-5 few TRBV6-2/TRBV6-3 -
CASSGTGGTFTYGYTF TGTGCCAGCAGCGGGACAGGGGGCACCTTCACGTATGGCTACACCTTC TRBJ1-2 - TRBV9 TRBD1
CASSAGTGRSQPQHF TGTGCCAGCAGTGCTGGGACAGGTAGATCTCAGCCCCAGCATTTT TRBJ1-5 once TRBV27 TRBD1
CASSLPAGGPSYEQYF TGTGCCAGCAGCTTACCAGCGGGAGGGCCCTCCTACGAGCAGTACTTC TRBJ2-7 - TRBV7-8 TRBD2
CASSEGPDSGNTIYF TGTGCCAGCAGTGAAGGGCCAGACTCTGGAAACACCATATATTTT TRBJ1-3 - TRBV2 -
CASSISGRAYEQYF TGTGCCAGCTCCATTAGCGGGAGGGCCTACGAGCAGTACTTC TRBJ2-7 few TRBV7-9 TRBD2
CASSLVQEVFF TGTGCCAGCAGCTTAGTCCAAGAAGTTTTCTTT TRBJ1-1 once TRBV7-9 -
CASSQDLRGDTEAFF TGTGCCAGCAGCCAAGATTTGAGGGGGGACACTGAAGCTTTCTTT TRBJ1-1 - TRBV4-2 -
CASQSPRGLGYNEQFF TGTGCCAGCCAGTCCCCCAGGGGACTGGGGTACAATGAGCAGTTCTTC TRBJ2-1 - TRBV28 -
CASSQDDSSNYGYTF TGTGCCAGCAGCCAAGATGACAGCTCTAACTATGGCTACACCTTC TRBJ1-2 few TRBV3-1 -
CATSDSREELYPGELFF TGTGCCACCAGTGATTCGAGGGAGGAGTTGTACCCCGGGGAGCTGTTTTTT TRBJ2-2 - TRBV24-1 -
CATSDLPGESTGELFF TGTGCCACCAGTGATTTGCCGGGGGAGAGCACCGGGGAGCTGTTTTTT TRBJ2-2 - TRBV24-1 -
CASSLGPRSYEQYF TGTGCCAGCAGCTTAGGTCCCAGGAGCTACGAGCAGTACTTC TRBJ2-7 - TRBV11-2 -
CAGSYRDHLLLSEQFF TGTGCCGGATCATACCGGGACCACCTTCTACTCTCTGAGCAGTTCTTC TRBJ2-1 once TRBV19 -
CASSLILAGVGYEQYF TGTGCCAGCAGTTTAATCCTAGCGGGAGTTGGGTACGAGCAGTACTTC TRBJ2-7 - TRBV27 TRBD2